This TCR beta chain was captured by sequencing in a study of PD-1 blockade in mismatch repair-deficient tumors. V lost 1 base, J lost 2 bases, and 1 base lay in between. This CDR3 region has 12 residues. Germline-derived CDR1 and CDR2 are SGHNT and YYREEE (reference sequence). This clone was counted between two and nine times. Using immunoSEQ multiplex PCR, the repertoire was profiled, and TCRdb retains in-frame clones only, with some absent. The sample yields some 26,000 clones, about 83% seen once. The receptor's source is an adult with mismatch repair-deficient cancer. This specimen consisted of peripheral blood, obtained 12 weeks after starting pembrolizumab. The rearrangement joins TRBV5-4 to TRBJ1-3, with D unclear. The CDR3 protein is CASSLPGNTIYF. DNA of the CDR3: TGTGCCAGCAGCTTGCCTGGAAACACCATATATTTT.